This T cell receptor (beta chain) is from a study of cytomegalovirus exposure and HLA in healthy donors. The germline CDR1 and CDR2 sequences are SGDLS and YYNGEE. This CDR3 comprises 15 residues. V was pared by 2 bases and J by 3 bases, with 12 bases between. The primer mix had 60 Vbeta and 13 Jbeta primers. Using immunoSEQ multiplex PCR, the repertoire was profiled, and TCRdb retains in-frame clones only, with some absent. The table records about 100,000 clones, roughly 80% of them present only once. This clone is categorized as hyperexpanded. The rearrangement uses TRBV9 and TRBJ1-5; D possibly corresponds to TRBD1 (6 bases). Sequencing was carried out using PBMCs. This receptor was taken from a man in his forties or fifties in good health and CMV-seronegative. The chain's CDR3 is CASSVAGATNQPQHF. CDR3 sequence (DNA): TGTGCCAGCAGCGTGGCAGGGGCCACCAATCAGCCCCAGCATTTT.